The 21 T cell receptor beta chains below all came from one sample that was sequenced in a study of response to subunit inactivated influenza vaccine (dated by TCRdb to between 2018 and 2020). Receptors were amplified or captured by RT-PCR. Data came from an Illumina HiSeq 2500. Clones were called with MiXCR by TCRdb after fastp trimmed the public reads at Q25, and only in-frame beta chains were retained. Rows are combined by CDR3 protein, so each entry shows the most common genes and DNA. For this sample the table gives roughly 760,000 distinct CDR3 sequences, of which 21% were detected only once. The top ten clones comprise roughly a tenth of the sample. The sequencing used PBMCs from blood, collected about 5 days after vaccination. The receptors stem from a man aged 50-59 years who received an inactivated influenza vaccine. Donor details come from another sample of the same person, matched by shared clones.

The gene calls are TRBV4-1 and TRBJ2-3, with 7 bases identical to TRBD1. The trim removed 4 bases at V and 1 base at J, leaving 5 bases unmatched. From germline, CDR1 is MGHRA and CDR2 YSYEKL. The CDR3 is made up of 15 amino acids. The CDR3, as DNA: TGCGCCAGCAGCCGGACAGGCCTCGGCACAGATACGCAGTATTTT. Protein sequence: CASSRTGLGTDTQYF.

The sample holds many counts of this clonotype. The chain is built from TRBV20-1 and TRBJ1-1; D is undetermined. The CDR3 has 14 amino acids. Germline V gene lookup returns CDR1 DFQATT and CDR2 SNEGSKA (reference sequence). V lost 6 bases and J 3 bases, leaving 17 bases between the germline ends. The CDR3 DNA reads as TGCAGTGCGAAAACTTACCTTAGTGACACTGAAGCTTTCTTT. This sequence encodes CSAKTYLSDTEAFF.

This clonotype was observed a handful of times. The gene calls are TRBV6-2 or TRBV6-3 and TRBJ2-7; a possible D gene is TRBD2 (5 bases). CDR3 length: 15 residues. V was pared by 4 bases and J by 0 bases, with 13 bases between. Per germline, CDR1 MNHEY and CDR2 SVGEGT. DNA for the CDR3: TGTGCCAGCAGTTTTGGCCGGGATTTCTCCTACGAGCAGTACTTC. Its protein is CASSFGRDFSYEQYF.

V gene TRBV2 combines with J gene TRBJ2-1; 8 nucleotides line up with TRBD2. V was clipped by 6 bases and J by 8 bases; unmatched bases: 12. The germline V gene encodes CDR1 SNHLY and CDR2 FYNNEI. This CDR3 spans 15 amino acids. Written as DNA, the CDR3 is TGTGCCAGCAGAGGAACCGGGGGGGCTGGCGATGAGCAGTTCTTC. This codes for CASRGTGGAGDEQFF.

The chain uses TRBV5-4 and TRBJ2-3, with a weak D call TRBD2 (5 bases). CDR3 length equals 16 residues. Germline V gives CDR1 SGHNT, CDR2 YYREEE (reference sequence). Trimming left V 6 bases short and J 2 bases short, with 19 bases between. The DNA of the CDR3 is TGTGCCAGCAACCAAATAAGCGGAGACTACACAGATACGCAGTATTTT. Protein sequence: CASNQISGDYTDTQYF.

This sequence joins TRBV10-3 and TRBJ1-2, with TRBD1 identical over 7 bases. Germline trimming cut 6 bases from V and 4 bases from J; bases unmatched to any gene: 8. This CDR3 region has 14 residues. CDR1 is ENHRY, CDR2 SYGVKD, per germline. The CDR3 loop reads CAISDVGQTYGYTF. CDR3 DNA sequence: TGTGCCATCAGCGACGTGGGACAGACCTATGGCTACACCTTC.

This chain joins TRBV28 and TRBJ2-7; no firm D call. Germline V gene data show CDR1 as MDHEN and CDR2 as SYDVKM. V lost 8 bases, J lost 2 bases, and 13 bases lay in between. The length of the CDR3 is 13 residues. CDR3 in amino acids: CASLSHSTYEQYF. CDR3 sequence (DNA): TGTGCCAGCCTGAGTCACTCAACCTACGAGCAGTACTTC.

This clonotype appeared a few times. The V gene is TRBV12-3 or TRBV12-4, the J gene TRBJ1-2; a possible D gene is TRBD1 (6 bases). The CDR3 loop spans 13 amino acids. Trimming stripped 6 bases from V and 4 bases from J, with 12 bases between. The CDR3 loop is CASSRGTFYGYTF. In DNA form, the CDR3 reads TGTGCCAGCAGCCGCGGGACATTCTATGGCTACACCTTC.

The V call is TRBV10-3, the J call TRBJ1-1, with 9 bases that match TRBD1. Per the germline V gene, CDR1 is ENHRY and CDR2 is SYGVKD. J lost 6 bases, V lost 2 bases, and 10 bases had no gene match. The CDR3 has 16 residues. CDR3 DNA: TGTGCCATCAGTGAGGTATTCGGACAGGGGATCGCTGAAGCTTTCTTT. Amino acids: CAISEVFGQGIAEAFF.

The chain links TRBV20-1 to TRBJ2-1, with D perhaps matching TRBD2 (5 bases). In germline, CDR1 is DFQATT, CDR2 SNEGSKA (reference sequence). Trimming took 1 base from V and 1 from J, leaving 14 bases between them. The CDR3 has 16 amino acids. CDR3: CSARALGGGSYNEQFF. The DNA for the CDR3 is TGCAGTGCTAGAGCTTTAGGAGGTGGGTCCTACAATGAGCAGTTCTTC.

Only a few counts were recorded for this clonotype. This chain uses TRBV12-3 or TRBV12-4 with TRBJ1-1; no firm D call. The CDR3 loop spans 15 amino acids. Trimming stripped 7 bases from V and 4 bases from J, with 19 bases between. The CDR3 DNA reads TGTGCCAGCAAACCGGGATGGGGTTTGATCACTGAAGCTTTCTTT. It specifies CASKPGWGLITEAFF.

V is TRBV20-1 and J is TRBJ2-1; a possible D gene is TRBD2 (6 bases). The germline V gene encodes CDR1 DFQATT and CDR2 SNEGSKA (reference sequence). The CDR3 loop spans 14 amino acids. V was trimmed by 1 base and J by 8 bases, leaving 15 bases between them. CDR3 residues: CSARVALATDEQFF. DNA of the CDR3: TGCAGTGCTAGAGTTGCGCTAGCGACGGATGAGCAGTTCTTC.

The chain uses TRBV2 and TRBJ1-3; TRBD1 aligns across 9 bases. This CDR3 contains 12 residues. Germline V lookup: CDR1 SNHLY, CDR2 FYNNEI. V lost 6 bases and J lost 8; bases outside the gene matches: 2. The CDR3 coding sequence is TGTGCCAGCAGGTGGGACAGGGACACCATATATTTT. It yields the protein CASRWDRDTIYF.

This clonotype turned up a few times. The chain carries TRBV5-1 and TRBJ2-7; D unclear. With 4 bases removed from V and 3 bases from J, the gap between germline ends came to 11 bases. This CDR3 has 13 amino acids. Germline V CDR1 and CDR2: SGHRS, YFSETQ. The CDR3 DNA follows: TGCGCCAGCAGCCCCCTGGGCCACTACGAGCAGTACTTC. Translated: CASSPLGHYEQYF.

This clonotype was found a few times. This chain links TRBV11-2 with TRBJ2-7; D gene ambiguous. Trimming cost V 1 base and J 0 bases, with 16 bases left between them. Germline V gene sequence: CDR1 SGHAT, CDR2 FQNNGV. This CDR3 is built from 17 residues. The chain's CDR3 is CASSLVVRLHTSYEQYF. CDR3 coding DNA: TGTGCCAGCAGCTTAGTGGTTCGCCTCCACACCTCCTACGAGCAGTACTTC.

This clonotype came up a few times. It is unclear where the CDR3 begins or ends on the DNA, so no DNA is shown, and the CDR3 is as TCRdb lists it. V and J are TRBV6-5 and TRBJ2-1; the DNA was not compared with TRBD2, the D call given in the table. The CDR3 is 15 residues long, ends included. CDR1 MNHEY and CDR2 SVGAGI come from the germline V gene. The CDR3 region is CASSSSGGLANEQFF.

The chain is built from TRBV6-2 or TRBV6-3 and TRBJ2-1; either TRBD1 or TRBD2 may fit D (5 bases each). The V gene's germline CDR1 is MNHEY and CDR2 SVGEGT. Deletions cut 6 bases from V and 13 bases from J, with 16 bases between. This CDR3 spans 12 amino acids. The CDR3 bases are TGTGCCAGCAGCCCCCCCGGGGCCAAACAGTTCTTC. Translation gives CASSPPGAKQFF.

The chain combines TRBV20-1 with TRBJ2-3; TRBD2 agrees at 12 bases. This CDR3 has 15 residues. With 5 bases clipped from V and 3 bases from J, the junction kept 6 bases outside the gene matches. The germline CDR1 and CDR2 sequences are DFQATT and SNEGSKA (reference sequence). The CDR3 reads CSAAEGTSGTDTQYF. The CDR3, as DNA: TGCAGTGCTGCCGAGGGGACTAGCGGGACAGATACGCAGTATTTT.

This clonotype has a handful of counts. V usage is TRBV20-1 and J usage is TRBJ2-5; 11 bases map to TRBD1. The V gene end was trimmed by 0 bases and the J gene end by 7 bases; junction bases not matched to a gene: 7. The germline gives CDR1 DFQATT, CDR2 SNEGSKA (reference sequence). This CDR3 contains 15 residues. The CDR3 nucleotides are TGCAGTGCTAGAGATCATCGGACAGGGGGCGTGACCCAGTACTTC. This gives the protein CSARDHRTGGVTQYF.

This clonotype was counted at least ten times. The CDR3 coding sequence is TGCAGTGCTAGAGTTGCGGGAGATTTTCAAGAGACCCAGTACTTC. Encoded protein: CSARVAGDFQETQYF. The rearrangement joins TRBV20-1 to TRBJ2-5; 7 positions match TRBD2. V was clipped by 1 base and J by 2 bases; unmatched bases: 7. The CDR3 length is 15 residues. CDR1 is DFQATT, CDR2 SNEGSKA, per germline (reference sequence).

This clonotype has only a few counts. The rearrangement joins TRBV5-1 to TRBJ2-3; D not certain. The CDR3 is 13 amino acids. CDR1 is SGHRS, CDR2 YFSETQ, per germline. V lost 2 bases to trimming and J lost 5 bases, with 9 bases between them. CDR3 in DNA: TGCGCCAGCAGCTTTCAGCTATTAGATACGCAGTATTTT. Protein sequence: CASSFQLLDTQYF.